This TCR beta chain was obtained from a study of T cell responses to AZD1222 COVID-19 vaccine. The data were produced by immunoSEQ multiplex PCR, yet TCRdb's version contains in-frame clones alone and is incomplete. Found here are approximately 120,000 clones, 70% to 90% of them singletons; the top ten hold about 13%. CDR1 is SEHNR, CDR2 FQNEAQ, per germline (reference sequence). V lost 8 bases to trimming and J lost 4 bases, with 15 bases between them. The CDR3 runs 14 residues. To note about this clone: Antigen: not known.

Study-level findings and limits: Regions left unmutated in variants are reportedly the target of nearly half of spike-specific TCRs. Most donors were white British, females outnumbered males, and clonal diversity was possibly underestimated. Seropositive status at baseline applied to only five to seven AZD1222 recipients. Without day 14 samples, only post-peak T cell repertoires were studied.

The clonotype was recovered from an adult in good health. This chain links TRBV7-9 with TRBJ2-1; the D is unclear. The sequencing here drew on peripheral blood, taken on day 0 of MenACWY control vaccination. CDR3 sequence (DNA): TGTGCCAGCCATGACCAACCCGGGTACAATGAGCAGTTCTTC. Its protein is CASHDQPGYNEQFF.